This T cell receptor (beta chain) was obtained from a study of shared clonotypes between healthy human individuals. Study findings and constraints: In this cohort, only blood was sampled, and tissue repertoires likely differ. Estimated richness values were generally larger in naive subsets than in memory subsets.

With 4 bases clipped from V and 2 bases from J, the junction kept 6 bases outside the gene matches. This CDR3 is built from 15 residues. The V gene's germline CDR1 is MDHEN and CDR2 SYDVKM. Remarks on this clone: Its matching antigen is unknown.

In replicate PCRs of sorted subsets, approximately 210 ng DNA, approximately 30,000 T cell genomes, was used. TCRdb keeps only in-frame clones here, not all; method: immunoSEQ multiplex PCR. This table has about 2.4 million clones, approximately 94% appearing once. V is TRBV28 and J is TRBJ2-7; the match to TRBD1 covers 9 bases. The clonotype comes from a man between 18 and 35 years old in good health. Some clones in this sample may be carry-over from other donors' samples. Source material: naive CD4+ T cells from PBMCs. Subset denoted: CD45RA+ positively selected. This chain's CDR3 is CASSSHGDRAYEQYF. The CDR3 nucleotides are TGTGCCAGCAGTTCCCATGGGGACAGGGCCTACGAGCAGTACTTC.